Sequencing of this T cell receptor beta chain was carried out in a study of regulatory T cells in long-lasting Graves disease. As to time point: newly diagnosed GD, antithyroid drugs for less than 3 months. PBMC RNA was the source of the TCR library. The germline gives CDR1 SGHTA, CDR2 FQGTGA. The J segment lost 4 bases and the V segment lost 5 bases, leaving 16 bases of the junction unmatched. The CDR3 loop spans 18 amino acids. Arm-PCR with iRepertoire HTBI primers amplified the CDR3 regions for these TCR beta libraries. TCRdb reprocessed the multiplex PCR reads with MiXCR, giving one entry per CDR3 protein. The table shows approximately 250,000 distinct CDR3 sequences, with about 17% occurring only once.

This specimen was peripheral blood mononuclear cells (PBMCs), taken at new diagnosis, from a patient treated with antithyroid drugs. J is TRBJ2-7 and V is TRBV7-3; 11 bases align to TRBD2. The receptor's source is a female donor with Graves disease. The CDR3 nucleotides read TGTGCCAGCAGCAACGGGGGGATTAGCGGGAGGGCCGGGTACGAGCAGTACTTC. This translates into CASSNGGISGRAGYEQYF.